This T cell receptor (beta chain) was sequenced during a study of T cells after yellow fever vaccination. Study conclusions and caveats: Bulk-population clonotypes that are abundant could appear as contaminants in FACS-sorted repertoires.

The V segment lost 0 bases and the J segment 6 bases; nucleotides outside the gene matches: 6. The CDR3 length is 16 residues. Germline V gene sequence: CDR1 KGHSH, CDR2 LQKENI. This clonotype has a handful of counts. Its antigen is unknown. TCRdb re-called the 5' RACE reads with MiXCR, one entry per CDR3 protein. The repertoire holds 300,000 to 350,000 distinct CDR3 sequences, with around 4.3% as singletons. The starting material was PBMCs, obtained 15 days after the yellow fever booster vaccination. The sequence was obtained from a man younger than 35 who received the YFV17D yellow fever vaccine. V and J are TRBV18 and TRBJ2-2, with 8 bases matching TRBD2. CDR3 DNA: TGTGCCAGCTCACCACCGACGGGGGGGCCTTCCGGGGAGCTGTTTTTT. This sequence encodes CASSPPTGGPSGELFF.